Sequencing of this T cell receptor beta chain was carried out in a study of cytomegalovirus exposure and HLA in healthy donors. Whole-study findings and limits: Overall, 164 TCR beta chains were annotated as cytomegalovirus-associated. HLA restriction was apparent for most CMV-associated TCR beta chains in a later analysis. Despite most TCR sequences being rare, some public TCRs occurred in many donors. Previously analyzed data showed that most TCR beta V segments were productive at a frequency of about 87% or about 30%.

Primers included in the PCR were 60 Vbeta and 13 Jbeta primers. Sequencing used immunoSEQ multiplex PCR; TCRdb keeps in-frame clones, though not all of them. The sample has under 170,000 clones; around 79% are singletons. CDR1 is LGHNA and CDR2 is YNFKEQ in the germline V gene. CDR3 length: 12 amino acids. Trimming took 1 base from V and 5 from J, leaving 5 bases between them. As regards this clone: Its cognate antigen is unknown.

The V and J genes are TRBV4-2 and TRBJ2-5; tentatively, D is TRBD2 (5 bases). The sequenced material came from PBMCs. The TCR was taken from a human donor in good health. The CDR3 here is CASSQGRETQYF. The DNA for the CDR3 is TGTGCCAGCAGCCAAGGGAGGGAGACCCAGTACTTC.